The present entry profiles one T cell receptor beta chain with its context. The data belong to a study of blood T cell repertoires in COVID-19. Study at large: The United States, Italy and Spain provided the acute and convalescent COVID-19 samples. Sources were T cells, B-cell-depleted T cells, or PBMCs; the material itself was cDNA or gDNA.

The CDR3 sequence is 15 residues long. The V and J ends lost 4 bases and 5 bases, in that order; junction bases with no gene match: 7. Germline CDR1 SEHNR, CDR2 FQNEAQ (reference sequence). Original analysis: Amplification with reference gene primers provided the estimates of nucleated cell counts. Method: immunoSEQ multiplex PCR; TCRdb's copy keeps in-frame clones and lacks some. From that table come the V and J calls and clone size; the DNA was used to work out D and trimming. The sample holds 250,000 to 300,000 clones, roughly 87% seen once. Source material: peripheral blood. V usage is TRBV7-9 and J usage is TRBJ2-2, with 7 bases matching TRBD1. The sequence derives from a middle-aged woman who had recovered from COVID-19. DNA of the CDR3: TGTGCCAGCAGCTCGGACAGGACCTCTACCGGGGAGCTGTTTTTT. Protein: CASSSDRTSTGELFF.